This TCR beta chain was obtained from a study of tissue T cells after allogeneic stem cell transplantation. Using immunoSEQ multiplex PCR, the repertoire was profiled, and TCRdb retains in-frame clones only, with some absent. The sample has about 5,900 clones, under 60% seen once. CDR3 length: 17 residues. CDR1 is KGHTA, CDR2 FQNQQP, per germline. Time point specified: mouse harvest day 14 after allogeneic transplant. Each mouse received 10^7 T-cell-depleted marrow cells plus 10^6 splenic CD5+ T cells by tail vein. With regard to this clone: Germline and genes: mouse. The read ends 1 residue before the CDR3 terminus; that terminus is restored from the germline J gene.

V and J are TRBV23 and TRBJ2-1; the table's D call of TRBD2 was not tested on the DNA. Source material: gut tissue. This receptor was obtained from a female BALB/c mouse given C57BL/6 T cells with graft-versus-host disease after an allogeneic hematopoietic cell transplant. CDR3 DNA, as far as it was read: TGCTCCAGCAGTCAACGACTGGGGGGCCTTAACTATGCTGAGCAGTTC. This translates into CSSSQRLGGLNYAEQF. The whole CDR3 is CSSSQRLGGLNYAEQFF.